This T cell receptor (beta chain) is drawn from a study of blood T cell repertoires in COVID-19. This table comes from immunoSEQ multiplex PCR, and its TCRdb copy is limited to in-frame clones, with some not included. The sample has some 250,000 clones; around four fifths are singletons. CDR1 is SGHNT and CDR2 is YYREEE in the germline V gene (reference sequence). Germline trimming cut 2 bases from V and 9 bases from J; bases unmatched to any gene: 12. The CDR3 is 16 residues long. The chain recombines TRBV5-4 with TRBJ2-1; TRBD1 matches at 9 bases. Sequenced material: peripheral blood. The receptor was isolated from a man aged 35 to 55 with active or convalescent COVID-19. In DNA form, the CDR3 reads TGTGCCAGCAGCTTCTCTCTTTTAACAGGGGGCACTGAGCAGTTCTTC. Translating it yields CASSFSLLTGGTEQFF.